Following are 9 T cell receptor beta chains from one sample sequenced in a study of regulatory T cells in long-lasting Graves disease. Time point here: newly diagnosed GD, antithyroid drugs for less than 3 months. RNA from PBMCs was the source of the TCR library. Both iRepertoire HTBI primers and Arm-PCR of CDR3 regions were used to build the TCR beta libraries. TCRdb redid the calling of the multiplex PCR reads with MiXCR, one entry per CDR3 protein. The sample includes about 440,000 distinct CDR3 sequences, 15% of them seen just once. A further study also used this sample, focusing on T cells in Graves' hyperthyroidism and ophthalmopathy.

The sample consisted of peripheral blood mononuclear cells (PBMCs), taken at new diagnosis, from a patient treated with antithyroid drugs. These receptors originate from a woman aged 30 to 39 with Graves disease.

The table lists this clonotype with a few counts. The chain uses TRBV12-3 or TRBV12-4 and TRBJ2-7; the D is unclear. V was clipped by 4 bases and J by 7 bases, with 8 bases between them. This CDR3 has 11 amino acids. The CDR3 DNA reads TGTGCCAGCAGTTCCCTCTTGGAGCAGTACTTC. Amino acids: CASSSLLEQYF.

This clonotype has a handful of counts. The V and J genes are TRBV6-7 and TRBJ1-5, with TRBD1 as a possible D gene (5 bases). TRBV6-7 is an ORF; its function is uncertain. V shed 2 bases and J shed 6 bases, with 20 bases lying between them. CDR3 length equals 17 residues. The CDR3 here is CASSYLPRTWDRQPQHF. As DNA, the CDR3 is TGTGCCAGCAGTTACCTCCCCAGGACATGGGACCGTCAGCCCCAGCATTTT.

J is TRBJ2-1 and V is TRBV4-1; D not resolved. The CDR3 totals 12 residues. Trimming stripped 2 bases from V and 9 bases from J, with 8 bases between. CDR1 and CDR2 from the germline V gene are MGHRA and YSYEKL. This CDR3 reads CASSQPLSEQFF. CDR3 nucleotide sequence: TGCGCCAGCAGCCAACCTTTAAGTGAGCAGTTCTTC.

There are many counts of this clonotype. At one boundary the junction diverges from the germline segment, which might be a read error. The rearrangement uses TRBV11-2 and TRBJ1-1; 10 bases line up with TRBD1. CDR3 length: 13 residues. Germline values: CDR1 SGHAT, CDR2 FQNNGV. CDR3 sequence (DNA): TGTGCCAGCAGCTCTCCGGGACAGGGGCCCTACAACTTT. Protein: CASSSPGQGPYNF. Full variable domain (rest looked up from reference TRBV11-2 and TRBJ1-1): EAGVAQSPRYKIIEKRQSVAFWCNPISGHATLYWYQQILGQGPKLLIQFQNNGVVDDSQLPKDRFSAERLKGVDSTLKIQPAKLEDSAVYLCASSSPGQGPYNFGQGTRLTVV.

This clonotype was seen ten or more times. The CDR3 region is CAWRWGGNSYEQYF. The CDR3 DNA follows: TGTGCCTGGAGGTGGGGCGGAAATTCATACGAGCAGTACTTC. This chain links TRBV30 with TRBJ2-7; tentatively, D is TRBD1 (5 bases). Per germline, CDR1 GTSNPN and CDR2 SVGIG (reference sequence). This CDR3 region has 14 residues. Between the trimmed V and J ends, which lost 3 bases and 4 bases, there was a span of 16 bases. Together with reference TRBV30 and TRBJ2-7, the CDR3 gives the full variable domain: SQTIHQWPATLVQPVGSPLSLECTVEGTSNPNLYWYRQAAGRGLQLLFYSVGIGQISSEVPQNLSASRPQDRQFILSSKKLLLSDSGFYLCAWRWGGNSYEQYFGPGTRLTVT.

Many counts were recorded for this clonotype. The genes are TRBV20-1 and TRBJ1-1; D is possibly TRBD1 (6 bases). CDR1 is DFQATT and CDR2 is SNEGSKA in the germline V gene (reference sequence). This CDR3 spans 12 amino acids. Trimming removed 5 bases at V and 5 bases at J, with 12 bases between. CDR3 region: CSAQGGETEAFF. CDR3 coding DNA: TGCAGTGCTCAAGGGGGGGAGACTGAAGCTTTCTTT.

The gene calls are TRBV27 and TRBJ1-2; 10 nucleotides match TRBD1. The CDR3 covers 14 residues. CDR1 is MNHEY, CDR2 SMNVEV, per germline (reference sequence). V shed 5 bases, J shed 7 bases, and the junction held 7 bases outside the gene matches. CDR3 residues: CASSARDRGAGYTF. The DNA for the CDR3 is TGTGCCAGCAGTGCGCGGGACAGGGGTGCTGGCTACACCTTC.

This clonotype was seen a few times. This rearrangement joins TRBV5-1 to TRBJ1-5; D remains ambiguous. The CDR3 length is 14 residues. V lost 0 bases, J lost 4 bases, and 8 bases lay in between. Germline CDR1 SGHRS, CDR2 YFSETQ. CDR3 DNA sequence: TGCGCCAGCAGCTTGGACAGCTGGAATCAGCCCCAGCATTTT. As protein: CASSLDSWNQPQHF.

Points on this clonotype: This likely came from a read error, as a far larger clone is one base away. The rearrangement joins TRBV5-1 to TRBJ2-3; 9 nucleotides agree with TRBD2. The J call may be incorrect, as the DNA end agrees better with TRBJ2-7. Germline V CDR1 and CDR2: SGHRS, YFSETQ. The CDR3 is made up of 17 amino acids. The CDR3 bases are TGCGCCAGCAGCCTCCAGAGGTTGACTAGCGGATACAATGAGCAGTACTTC. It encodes CASSLQRLTSGYNEQYF.